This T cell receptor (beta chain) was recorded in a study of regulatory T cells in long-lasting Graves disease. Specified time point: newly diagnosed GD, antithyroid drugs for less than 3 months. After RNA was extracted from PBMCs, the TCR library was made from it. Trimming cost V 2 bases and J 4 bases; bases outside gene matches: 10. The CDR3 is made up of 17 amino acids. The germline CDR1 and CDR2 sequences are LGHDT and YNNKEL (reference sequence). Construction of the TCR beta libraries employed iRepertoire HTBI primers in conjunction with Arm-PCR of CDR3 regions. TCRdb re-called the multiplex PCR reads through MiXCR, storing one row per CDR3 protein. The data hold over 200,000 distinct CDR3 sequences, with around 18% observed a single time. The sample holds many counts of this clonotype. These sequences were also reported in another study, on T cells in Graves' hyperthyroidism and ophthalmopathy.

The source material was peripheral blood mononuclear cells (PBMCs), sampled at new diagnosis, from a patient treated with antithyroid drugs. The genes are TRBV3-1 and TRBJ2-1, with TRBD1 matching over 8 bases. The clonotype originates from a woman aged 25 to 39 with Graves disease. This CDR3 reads CASSQWGLQGDYNEQFF. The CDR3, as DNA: TGTGCCAGCAGCCAATGGGGCTTACAGGGGGATTACAATGAGCAGTTCTTC.